The rows below give T cell receptor beta chains drawn from one sample of a study of PD-L1 blockade in urothelial cancer. Only in-frame clones appear in the TCRdb table, and some are missing; sequencing was by immunoSEQ multiplex PCR. The table records about 52,000 clones, approximately 88% of them present only once. This specimen consisted of PBMCs, obtained around atezolizumab (anti-PD-L1) treatment. The origin of the receptors is a man in his fifties with urothelial cancer. CDR3s include the opening cysteine and the closing phenylalanine or tryptophan. D genes are given only for firm matches. Only part of the rows carry a size: once, few, many, or a class if the clone is expanded.

CASSPGQGGRDTQYF	TGTGCCAGCAGCCCGGGACAGGGCGGTAGAGATACGCAGTATTTT	.	TRBD1	TRBV28	15	TRBJ2-3
CASSPTSGRTDTQYF	TGTGCCAGCAGCCCCACTAGCGGGAGGACAGATACGCAGTATTTT	.	TRBD2	TRBV6-5	15	TRBJ2-3
CASSVVGTSDHQTQYF	TGTGCCAGCAGCGTAGTTGGGACTAGCGACCATCAAACGCAGTATTTT	.	TRBD2	TRBV9	16	TRBJ2-3
CASTHAWGGEANYGYTF	TGTGCCAGTACCCACGCCTGGGGAGGGGAGGCTAACTATGGCTACACCTTC	once	.	TRBV19	17	TRBJ1-2
CASRKPGAGIFGPQHF	TGTGCCAGTAGGAAACCAGGGGCTGGAATATTCGGGCCCCAGCATTTT	.	.	TRBV19	16	TRBJ1-5
CASSLDTPTGGLAKNIQYF	TGTGCCAGCAGCTTAGATACCCCAACAGGGGGCTTAGCCAAAAACATTCAGTACTTC	.	TRBD1	TRBV11-2	19	TRBJ2-4
CASGLLGAGGYTF	TGTGCTAGTGGTTTGTTAGGGGCTGGCGGCTACACCTTC	.	.	TRBV12-5	13	TRBJ1-2
CASSWDRGNTEAFF	TGTGCCAGCAGCTGGGACAGGGGGAACACTGAAGCTTTCTTT	.	TRBD1	TRBV14	14	TRBJ1-1
CASSRAGGQETQYF	TGTGCCAGCAGCCGAGCGGGGGGGCAAGAGACCCAGTACTTC	once	TRBD2	TRBV7-3	14	TRBJ2-5
CASSVANYNEQFF	TGTGCCAGCAGCGTAGCCAACTACAATGAGCAGTTCTTC	.	.	TRBV9	13	TRBJ2-1
CASSVPRGGTTSGRGNEQFF	TGTGCCAGCAGCGTCCCTAGAGGCGGCACAACTAGCGGGAGAGGCAATGAGCAGTTCTTC	.	TRBD2	TRBV9	20	TRBJ2-1
CASSSRLAVQYEQYF	TGTGCCAGCAGCTCCAGACTAGCGGTTCAGTACGAGCAGTACTTC	.	TRBD2	TRBV7-4	15	TRBJ2-7
CAWSTGLNSGNTIYF	TGTGCCTGGAGCACAGGGCTGAACTCTGGAAACACCATATATTTT	.	.	TRBV30	15	TRBJ1-3
CASSFTRANEQFF	TGTGCCAGCAGCTTCACTAGGGCCAATGAGCAGTTCTTC	.	.	TRBV11-3	13	TRBJ2-1
CASSGTGLETQYF	TGTGCCAGCAGTGGGACAGGGTTAGAGACCCAGTACTTC	.	TRBD1	TRBV27	13	TRBJ2-5
CASSHGGRAHNEQFF	TGCGCCAGCAGCCATGGCGGGAGGGCCCATAATGAGCAGTTCTTC	.	TRBD2	TRBV4-1	15	TRBJ2-1
CASSPPLVTFYEQYF	TGTGCCAGCAGTCCCCCCCTAGTAACGTTCTACGAGCAGTACTTC	.	.	TRBV6-5	15	TRBJ2-7
CASSQDPGGLGIQYF	TGCGCCAGCAGCCAAGATCCAGGGGGCCTGGGCATTCAGTACTTC	.	TRBD1	TRBV4-1	15	TRBJ2-4
CASSGSSEGTQYF	TGTGCCAGCAGTGGGTCTAGCGAGGGTACGCAGTATTTT	.	.	TRBV6-4	13	TRBJ2-3
CASSLRTGGFTGELFF	TGTGCCAGCAGCCTTCGGACAGGGGGCTTCACCGGGGAGCTGTTTTTT	.	TRBD1	TRBV9	16	TRBJ2-2
CASSYSRASLHEQYF	TGTGCCAGCAGTTACTCGAGGGCAAGTCTCCACGAGCAGTACTTC	.	.	TRBV6-5	15	TRBJ2-7
CASSVGAGGQDTQYF	TGTGCCAGCAGCGTAGGAGCGGGGGGGCAAGATACGCAGTATTTT	.	TRBD2	TRBV9	15	TRBJ2-3
CASRRTETPHFKQFF	TGCGCCAGCAGACGGACAGAGACTCCCCATTTTAAGCAGTTCTTC	.	.	TRBV5-1	15	TRBJ2-1
CSAAQTGKTEAFF	TGCAGCGCCGCACAGACAGGGAAGACTGAAGCTTTCTTT	.	TRBD1	TRBV29-1	13	TRBJ1-1
CASRRRRRQKQETQYF	TGTGCCAGCAGACGACGCCGCCGACAGAAACAAGAGACCCAGTACTTC	.	.	TRBV28	16	TRBJ2-5
CASTFSAGGSYTGELFF	TGTGCCAGCACTTTTTCGGCGGGAGGATCTTACACCGGGGAGCTGTTTTTT	few	TRBD2	TRBV27	17	TRBJ2-2
CASSLWSYNEQFF	TGTGCCAGCAGCTTATGGAGCTACAATGAGCAGTTCTTC	few	.	TRBV13	13	TRBJ2-1
CASSPGGAPSSNEQFF	TGTGCCAGCAGCCCGGGGGGAGCTCCATCGTCCAATGAGCAGTTCTTC	.	TRBD2	TRBV9	16	TRBJ2-1
CASSMTGSGNGQYF	TGCGCCAGCAGCATGACCGGGTCAGGGAATGGGCAGTACTTC	.	.	TRBV5-1	14	TRBJ2-7